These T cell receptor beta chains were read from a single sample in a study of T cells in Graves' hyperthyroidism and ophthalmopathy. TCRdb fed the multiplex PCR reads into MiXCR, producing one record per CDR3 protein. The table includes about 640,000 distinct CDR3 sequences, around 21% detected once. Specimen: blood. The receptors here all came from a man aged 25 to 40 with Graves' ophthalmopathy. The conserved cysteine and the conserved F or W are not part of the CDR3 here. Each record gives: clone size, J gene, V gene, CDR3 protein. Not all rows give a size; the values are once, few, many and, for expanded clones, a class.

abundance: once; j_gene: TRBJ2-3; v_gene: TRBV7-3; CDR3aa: ASSFGTSGSGADTQY
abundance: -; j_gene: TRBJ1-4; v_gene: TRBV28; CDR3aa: ASSNRKATNEKLF
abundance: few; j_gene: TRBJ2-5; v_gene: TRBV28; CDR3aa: ASSTPWDRGGETQY
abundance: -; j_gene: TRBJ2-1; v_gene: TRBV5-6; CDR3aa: ASSLDRGLDYNEQF
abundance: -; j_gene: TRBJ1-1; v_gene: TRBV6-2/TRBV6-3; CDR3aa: ASSYSDNWMNTEAF
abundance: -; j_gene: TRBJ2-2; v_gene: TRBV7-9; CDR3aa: ASSLRKGYTGELF
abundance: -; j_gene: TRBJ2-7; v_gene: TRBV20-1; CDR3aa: SAFSTGTYEQY
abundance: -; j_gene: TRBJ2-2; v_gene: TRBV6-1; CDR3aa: AETSGITGELF
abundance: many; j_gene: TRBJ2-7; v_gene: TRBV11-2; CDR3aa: ASVLEVAGSYEQY
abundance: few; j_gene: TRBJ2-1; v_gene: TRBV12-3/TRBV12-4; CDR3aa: ASRDSVYNEQF
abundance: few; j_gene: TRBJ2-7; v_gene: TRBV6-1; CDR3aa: ASSPRGTLYNEQY
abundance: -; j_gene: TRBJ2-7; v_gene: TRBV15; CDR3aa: ATSENRDTSYEQY
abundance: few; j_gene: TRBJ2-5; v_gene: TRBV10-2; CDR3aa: ASRDGQGAGTQY
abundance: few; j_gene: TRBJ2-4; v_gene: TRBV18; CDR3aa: ASSPTASGAGAKNIQY
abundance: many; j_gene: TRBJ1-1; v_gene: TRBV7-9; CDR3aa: ASSHDRGFYTEAF
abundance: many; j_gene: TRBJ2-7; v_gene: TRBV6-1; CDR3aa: ASSEMAERPYEQY
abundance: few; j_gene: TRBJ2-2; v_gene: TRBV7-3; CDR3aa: ASSLTGKDTGELF
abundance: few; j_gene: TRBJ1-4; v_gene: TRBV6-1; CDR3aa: ASSLRTWGRATNEKLF
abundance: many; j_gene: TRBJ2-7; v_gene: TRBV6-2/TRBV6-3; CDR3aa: ASRPNRGRIDEQY
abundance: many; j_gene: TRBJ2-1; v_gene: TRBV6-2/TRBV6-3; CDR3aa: ASSYPHWNSYNEQF
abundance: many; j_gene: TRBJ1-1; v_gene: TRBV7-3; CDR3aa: ASSLQGASEAF
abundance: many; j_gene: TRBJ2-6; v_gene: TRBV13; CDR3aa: ASSSRADVLT
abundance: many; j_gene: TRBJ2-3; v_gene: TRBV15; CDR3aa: ATKLTSGGTDTQY
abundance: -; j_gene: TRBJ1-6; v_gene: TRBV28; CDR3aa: ATSRLDSPLH
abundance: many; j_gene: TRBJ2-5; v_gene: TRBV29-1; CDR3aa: SAYSGRGETQY
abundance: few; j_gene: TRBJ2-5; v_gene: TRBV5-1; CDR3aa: ASSPSFEGRGWETQY
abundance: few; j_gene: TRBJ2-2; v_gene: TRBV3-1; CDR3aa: ASSLRGGYGELF
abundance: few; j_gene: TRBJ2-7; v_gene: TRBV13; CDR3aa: ASSSRPTSFGEQY
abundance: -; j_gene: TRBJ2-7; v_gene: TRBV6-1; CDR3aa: ASSDTGNLSEQY
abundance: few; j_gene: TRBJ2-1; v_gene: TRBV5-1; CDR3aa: ASSLMDEQF
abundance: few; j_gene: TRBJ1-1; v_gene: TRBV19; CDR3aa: ASSVDRGNTEAF
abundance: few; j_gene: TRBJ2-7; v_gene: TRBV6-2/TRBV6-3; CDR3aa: ASSLMDGARSYEQY
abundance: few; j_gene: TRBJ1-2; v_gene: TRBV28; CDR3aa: ASSFWASGEGSYGYT
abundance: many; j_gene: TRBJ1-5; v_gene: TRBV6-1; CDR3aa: ASSLHQGGGGNQPQH
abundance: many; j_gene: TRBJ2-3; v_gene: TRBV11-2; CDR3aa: ASSIVLAGGRDTQY
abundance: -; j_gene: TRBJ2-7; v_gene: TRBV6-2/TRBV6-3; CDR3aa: ASSSRTDSSYEQY
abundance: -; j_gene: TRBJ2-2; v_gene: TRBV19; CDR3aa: ASSAGWGTGELF
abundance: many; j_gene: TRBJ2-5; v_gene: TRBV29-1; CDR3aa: SVSAGTEGGSTQY
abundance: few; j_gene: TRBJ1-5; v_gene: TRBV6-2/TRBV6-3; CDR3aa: ASSYSKQFSNQPQH
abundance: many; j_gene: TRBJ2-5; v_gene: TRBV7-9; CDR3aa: ASSLGTAGAETQY
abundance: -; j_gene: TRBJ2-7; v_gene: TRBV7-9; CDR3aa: ASSSMLAETYEQY
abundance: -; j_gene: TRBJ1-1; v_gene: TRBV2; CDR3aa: ASSEGYKGADTEAF
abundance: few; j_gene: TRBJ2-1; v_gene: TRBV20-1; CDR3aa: SARDYLKSNEQF
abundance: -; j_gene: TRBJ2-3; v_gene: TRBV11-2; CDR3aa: ASSPTGTQY
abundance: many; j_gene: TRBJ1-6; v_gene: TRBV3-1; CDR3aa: ASSQDGQGQNSPLH
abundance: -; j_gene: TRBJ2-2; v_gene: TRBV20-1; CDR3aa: SAGNTGELF
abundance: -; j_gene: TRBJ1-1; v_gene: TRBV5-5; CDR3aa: ASSLWSGNTEAF
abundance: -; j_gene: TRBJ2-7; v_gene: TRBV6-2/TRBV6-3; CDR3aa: ATLGPGTSGNEQY